A selection of T cell receptor beta chains follows, all from one sample in a study of blood T cell repertoires in COVID-19. The repertoire was sequenced with immunoSEQ multiplex PCR; TCRdb's copy has only in-frame clones and lacks some. The table lists about 190,000 clones, about four fifths of them singletons. The sequencing input was peripheral blood. The receptors come from a woman between 65 and 79 years old with active or convalescent COVID-19. The CDR3 runs from the conserved cysteine through the conserved F or W. The D gene is left open where the match is weak. Only some rows state a clone size, as once, few, many or a class for expanded clones.

d_gene	v_gene	abundance	j_gene	CDR3aa	CDR3nt
TRBD1	TRBV28	once	TRBJ1-4	CASNKDRGRIEKLFF	TGTGCCAGCAATAAGGACAGGGGGCGCATAGAAAAACTGTTTTTT
TRBD2	TRBV28	NA	TRBJ2-1	CASSRLAGAGEQFF	TGTGCCAGCAGTCGATTAGCGGGAGCTGGTGAGCAGTTCTTC
NA	TRBV27	NA	TRBJ2-1	CASSLSPSGHEQFF	TGTGCCAGCAGTTTATCTCCGAGCGGTCATGAGCAGTTCTTC
NA	TRBV7-9	NA	TRBJ2-2	CASSYRQGLGRPGELFF	TGTGCCAGCAGCTACCGACAGGGTTTGGGGAGGCCCGGGGAGCTGTTTTTT
TRBD2	TRBV5-4	NA	TRBJ2-3	CASSLRRERTDTQYF	TGTGCCAGCAGCTTGCGGCGGGAGAGGACAGATACGCAGTATTTT
TRBD1	TRBV6-6	many	TRBJ2-5	CASSSGQGTTQYF	TGTGCCAGCAGCTCGGGACAGGGTACGACCCAGTACTTC
NA	TRBV7-9	NA	TRBJ1-6	CASSVGSPLHF	TGTGCCAGCAGCGTCGGGTCACCCCTCCACTTT
NA	TRBV19	NA	TRBJ1-5	CASSIRMGARNQPQHF	TGTGCCAGTAGTATTAGGATGGGGGCTCGCAATCAGCCCCAGCATTTT
NA	TRBV5-6	NA	TRBJ1-2	CASSPRRGRADYGYTF	TGTGCCAGCAGCCCCAGACGGGGGAGGGCTGACTATGGCTACACCTTC
TRBD1	TRBV2	NA	TRBJ2-7	CASTRGQDFEQYF	TGTGCCAGCACGAGGGGACAGGACTTCGAGCAGTACTTC
TRBD1	TRBV7-3	NA	TRBJ2-1	CASSKGQGGYNEQFF	TGTGCCAGCAGCAAGGGACAGGGGGGCTACAATGAGCAGTTCTTC
TRBD1	TRBV28	once	TRBJ2-3	CASSLAGTVHTDTQYF	TGTGCCAGCAGTTTGGCTGGGACAGTTCACACAGATACGCAGTATTTT
NA	TRBV28	NA	TRBJ2-7	CASSPSGTGSYEQYF	TGTGCCAGCAGTCCCTCCGGGACTGGTTCCTACGAGCAGTACTTC
NA	TRBV7-8	NA	TRBJ1-2	CASSPRPGLNYGYTF	TGTGCCAGCAGCCCTCGCCCGGGACTGAACTATGGCTACACCTTC
TRBD2	TRBV4-2	NA	TRBJ2-2	CASSHPGGPPELFF	TGTGCCAGCAGCCATCCGGGAGGGCCGCCGGAGCTGTTTTTT
NA	TRBV2	NA	TRBJ1-1	CASSEARYVNTEAFF	TGTGCCAGCAGTGAAGCGCGTTACGTGAACACTGAAGCTTTCTTT
TRBD1	TRBV9	NA	TRBJ2-2	CASSVVGTGGVTGELFF	TGTGCCAGCAGCGTAGTGGGGACAGGGGGCGTCACCGGGGAGCTGTTTTTT
NA	TRBV10-3	NA	TRBJ2-5	CAISPPGLQETQYF	TGTGCCATCAGTCCCCCAGGACTACAAGAGACCCAGTACTTC
TRBD1	TRBV18	NA	TRBJ2-3	CASSPGRGTDTQYF	TGTGCCAGCTCACCCGGCAGGGGGACAGATACGCAGTATTTT
NA	TRBV9	NA	TRBJ2-7	CASSVGDSGAYEQYF	TGTGCCAGCAGCGTCGGAGACTCCGGGGCCTACGAGCAGTACTTC
NA	TRBV19	NA	TRBJ2-3	CASSIKGRGTDTQYF	TGTGCCAGTAGTATTAAGGGCAGGGGTACAGATACGCAGTATTTT
NA	TRBV28	NA	TRBJ1-3	CASRLTANTIYF	TGTGCCAGCAGGCTGACTGCGAACACCATATATTTT
NA	TRBV3-1/TRBV3-2	NA	TRBJ2-3	CASSQNGGRADTQYF	TGTGCCAGCAGCCAAAACGGGGGAAGGGCAGATACGCAGTATTTT
TRBD2	TRBV5-1	NA	TRBJ2-7	CASSLASGSPTVQYF	TGCGCCAGCAGCTTGGCTAGCGGGTCCCCTACGGTGCAGTACTTC
TRBD1	TRBV5-4	few	TRBJ1-5	CASSPGTGSDQPQHF	TGTGCCAGCAGCCCCGGGACAGGATCGGATCAGCCCCAGCATTTT
TRBD1	TRBV5-1	NA	TRBJ2-1	CASSLGPGTGFPNEQFF	TGCGCCAGCAGCTTGGGACCCGGGACAGGGTTCCCCAATGAGCAGTTCTTC
NA	TRBV28	NA	TRBJ2-1	CASSFVADSSYNEQFF	TGTGCCAGCAGTTTCGTCGCGGACAGCTCCTACAATGAGCAGTTCTTC